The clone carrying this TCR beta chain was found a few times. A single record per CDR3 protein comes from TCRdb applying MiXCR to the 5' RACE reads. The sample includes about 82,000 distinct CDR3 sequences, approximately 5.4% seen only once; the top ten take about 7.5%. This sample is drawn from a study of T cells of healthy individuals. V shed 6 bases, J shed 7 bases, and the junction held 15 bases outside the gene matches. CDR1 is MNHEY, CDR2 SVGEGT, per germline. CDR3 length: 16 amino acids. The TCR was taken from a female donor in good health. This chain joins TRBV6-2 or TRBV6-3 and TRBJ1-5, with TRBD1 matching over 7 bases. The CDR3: CASRATTGRSVQPQHF. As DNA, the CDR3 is TGTGCCAGCAGGGCCACGACAGGGCGGTCGGTCCAGCCCCAGCATTTT.